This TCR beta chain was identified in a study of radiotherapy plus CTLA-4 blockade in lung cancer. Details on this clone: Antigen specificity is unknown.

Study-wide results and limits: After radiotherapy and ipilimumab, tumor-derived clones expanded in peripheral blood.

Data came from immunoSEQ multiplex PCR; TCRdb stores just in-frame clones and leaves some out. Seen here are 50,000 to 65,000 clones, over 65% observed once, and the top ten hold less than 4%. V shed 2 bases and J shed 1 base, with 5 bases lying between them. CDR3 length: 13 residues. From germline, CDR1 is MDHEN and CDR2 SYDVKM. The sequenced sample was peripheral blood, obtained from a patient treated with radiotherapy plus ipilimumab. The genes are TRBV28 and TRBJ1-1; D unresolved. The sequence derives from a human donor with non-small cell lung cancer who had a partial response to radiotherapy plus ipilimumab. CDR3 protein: CASSLPQNTEAFF. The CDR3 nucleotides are TGTGCCAGCAGTTTACCACAGAACACTGAAGCTTTCTTT.